These 30 T cell receptor beta chains were all obtained from the same sample, sequenced in a study of post-analysis software for immune sequencing data. The study's findings and limits: Controls had lower frequencies than patients of roughly five TRBV segments, which included TRBV5-6, TRBV5-1 and TRBV20-1.

Tagging with unique molecular identifiers was a feature of the TCR beta cDNA libraries. TCRdb reprocessed the PCR reads via MiXCR and lists one record per CDR3 protein. The repertoire includes approximately 770,000 distinct CDR3 sequences, more than 45% of them detected once, and around 4.7% sits in the top ten. No antigens are known for them. Sample: blood. Every receptor here comes from a girl aged 10-17 years with multiple sclerosis.

J is TRBJ2-5 and V is TRBV18; the match to TRBD2 covers 7 bases. The CDR3 totals 14 residues. The V gene end was trimmed by 3 bases and the J gene end by 5 bases; junction bases not matched to a gene: 6. The germline V gene encodes CDR1 KGHSH and CDR2 LQKENI. The CDR3 sequence: CASSPGLGGETQYF. The CDR3 bases are TGTGCCAGCTCACCCGGACTAGGTGGGGAGACCCAGTACTTC.

This clonotype was seen many times. The gene calls are TRBV7-2 and TRBJ2-3; 7 bases line up with TRBD2. Unmatched junction bases numbered 15, after V lost 1 base and J lost 14 bases. The CDR3 runs to 15 residues. CDR1 SGHTA and CDR2 FQGNSA come from the germline V gene. The CDR3 sequence is CASSLVATSEGSRYF. The DNA for the CDR3 is TGTGCCAGCAGCTTAGTCGCTACTAGCGAAGGGAGCCGGTATTTT.

The chain couples TRBV6-2 or TRBV6-3 to TRBJ2-5; D is unclear. The CDR3 is 13 amino acids. Trimming removed 6 bases from V and 3 bases from J, with 11 bases in between. The germline gives CDR1 MNHEY, CDR2 SVGEGT. Here the CDR3 reads CASSPWFEETQYF. DNA for the CDR3: TGTGCCAGCAGCCCCTGGTTTGAAGAGACCCAGTACTTC.

The chain employs TRBV7-9 and TRBJ2-6; TRBD2 is a possible D gene (6 bases). Trimming took off 5 bases at V and 0 bases at J, with 8 bases between the two ends. Germline-derived CDR1 and CDR2 are SEHNR and FQNEAQ (reference sequence). The CDR3 consists of 15 residues. CDR3 region: CASSGGNSGANVLTF. CDR3 DNA: TGTGCCAGCAGCGGCGGGAACTCTGGGGCCAACGTCCTGACTTTC.

This clonotype appeared once. The chain uses TRBV12-3 or TRBV12-4 and TRBJ1-1; no definite D call. CDR3 length equals 13 residues. Trimming removed 7 bases at V and 2 bases at J, with 11 bases between. Here the CDR3 reads CASTQRPNTEAFF. CDR3 nucleotide sequence: TGTGCCAGCACCCAAAGACCTAACACTGAAGCTTTCTTT.

The chain employs TRBV20-1 and TRBJ2-1; 8 positions agree with TRBD2. V lost 4 bases, J lost 6 bases, and 2 bases stayed unmatched. The CDR3 runs to 12 residues. CDR1 DFQATT and CDR2 SNEGSKA come from the germline V gene (reference sequence). The CDR3 reads CSATSGSNEQFF. The CDR3, as DNA: TGCAGTGCTACCAGCGGGAGCAATGAGCAGTTCTTC.

The chain links TRBV12-3 or TRBV12-4 to TRBJ1-2, with TRBD1 as a possible D gene (5 bases). This CDR3 contains 14 residues. V was cut by 5 bases and J by 1 base, with 11 bases left in between. This chain's CDR3 is CASSAGHLNYGYTF. The CDR3 nucleotides read TGTGCCAGCAGTGCAGGACACCTTAACTATGGCTACACCTTC.

The genes are TRBV9 and TRBJ2-3; 9 bases line up with TRBD1. Germline CDR1 and CDR2: SGDLS and YYNGEE. The CDR3 length is 16 residues. V gave up 2 bases and J gave up 3 bases; unmatched junction bases: 7. CDR3 in DNA: TGTGCCAGCAGCGTTGGGGACAGGGATTCAACAGATACGCAGTATTTT. It translates to CASSVGDRDSTDTQYF. Supplemented by reference TRBV9 and TRBJ2-3, the full variable domain reads DSGVTQTPKHLITATGQRVTLRCSPRSGDLSVYWYQQSLDQGLQFLIQYYNGEERAKGNILERFSAQQFPDLHSELNLSSLELGDSALYFCASSVGDRDSTDTQYFGPGTRLTVL.

This clonotype came up a few times. The rearrangement joins TRBV5-1 to TRBJ1-1; TRBD1 is a possible D gene (6 bases). V lost 4 bases and J lost 1, with 11 bases in between. This CDR3 spans 14 amino acids. Germline CDR1 SGHRS, CDR2 YFSETQ. The CDR3: CASSLRDTNTEAFF. In DNA form, the CDR3 reads TGCGCCAGCAGCCTCCGGGACACGAACACTGAAGCTTTCTTT.

The chain uses TRBV29-1 and TRBJ1-2; 9 bases are a match to TRBD1. This CDR3 contains 15 residues. With V trimmed by 6 bases and J by 8 bases, 16 bases remained unmatched. Germline V lookup: CDR1 SQVTM, CDR2 ANQGSEA. The CDR3 reads CSVLTGTGILDGYTF. In DNA form, the CDR3 reads TGCAGCGTATTAACCGGGACAGGGATTTTGGACGGCTACACCTTC.

This clonotype was seen a single time. This chain uses TRBV24-1 with TRBJ2-1; TRBD2 might be the D (5 bases). This CDR3 spans 13 amino acids. Trimming cost V 5 bases and J 6 bases, with 10 bases left between them. Germline values: CDR1 KGHDR, CDR2 SFDVKD. The CDR3: CATSVSGINEQFF. In DNA, the CDR3 is TGTGCCACCAGTGTTTCCGGGATCAATGAGCAGTTCTTC.

The J gene is TRBJ2-1, the V gene TRBV12-5; D ambiguous. Trimming took off 8 bases at V and 3 bases at J, with 20 bases between the two ends. Germline-derived CDR1 and CDR2 are LGHNT and FRNRAP. CDR3 length: 16 residues. CDR3 protein: CASSWTGPILYNEQFF. In DNA, the CDR3 is TGTGCTAGTTCTTGGACGGGCCCAATACTCTACAATGAGCAGTTCTTC.

This clonotype was seen a handful of times. The genes are TRBV13 and TRBJ2-7, with 7 bases aligning to TRBD1. CDR1 and CDR2 (germline): PRHDT, FYEKMQ (reference sequence). The CDR3 is 14 residues long. Germline trimming cut 3 bases from V and 0 bases from J; bases unmatched to any gene: 2. The CDR3 reads CASSLWDSSYEQYF. The CDR3 DNA sequence: TGTGCCAGCAGCTTGTGGGACAGCTCCTACGAGCAGTACTTC. Looking up the rest from reference TRBV13 and TRBJ2-7 gives the full variable domain: AAGVIQSPRHLIKEKRETATLKCYPIPRHDTVYWYQQGPGQDPQFLISFYEKMQSDKGSIPDRFSAQQFSDYHSELNMSSLELGDSALYFCASSLWDSSYEQYFGPGTRLTVT.

The V gene is TRBV6-2 or TRBV6-3, the J gene TRBJ2-3; TRBD1 matches 8 bases. Germline CDR1 and CDR2: MNHEY and SVGEGT. The CDR3 spans 17 residues. The ends lost 6 bases at V and 4 bases at J; junction bases unmatched: 15. CDR3 protein: CASSPLLWDRTADTQYF. The CDR3 nucleotides are TGTGCCAGCAGCCCGCTTCTGTGGGACAGGACGGCAGATACGCAGTATTTT.

The chain combines TRBV20-1 with TRBJ2-3; 10 nucleotides line up with TRBD2. The length of the CDR3 is 16 residues. CDR1 is DFQATT, CDR2 SNEGSKA, per germline (reference sequence). V shed 2 bases and J 7 bases; nucleotides not matched to a gene: 12. CDR3 bases: TGCAGTGCTAGATTGGGTGCCAGCGGGAGGGCGAATACGCAGTATTTT. It encodes CSARLGASGRANTQYF.

This clonotype was recorded many times. The chain employs TRBV7-3 and TRBJ2-1, with 8 bases aligning to TRBD2. V dropped 5 bases and J dropped 12; count of bases not matched to a gene: 6. The CDR3 extends over 12 amino acids. Germline V gives CDR1 SGHTA, CDR2 FQGTGA. CDR3 coding DNA: TGTGCCAGCAGCCCCGGCGGGGGGCCGCAGTTCTTC. Translation: CASSPGGGPQFF. Full variable domain (remainder filled in from reference TRBV7-3 and TRBJ2-1): GAGVSQTPSNKVTEKGKYVELRCDPISGHTALYWYRQSLGQGPEFLIYFQGTGAADDSGLPNDRFFAVRPEGSVSTLKIQRTERGDSAVYLCASSPGGGPQFFGPGTRLTVL.

The chain recombines TRBV25-1 with TRBJ2-7; tentatively, D is TRBD1 or TRBD2 (6 bases each). CDR3 length equals 14 residues. The ends were cut back, 4 bases at V and 2 bases at J, with 12 bases in the middle. Per the germline V gene, CDR1 is MGHDK and CDR2 is SYGVNS. CDR3 nucleotides: TGTGCCAGCAGTGGCGAAAGGGGGGCCTACGAGCAGTACTTC. This translates into CASSGERGAYEQYF.

V gene TRBV19 combines with J gene TRBJ2-7; D uncertain. The CDR3 contains 13 residues. Germline V gene lookup returns CDR1 LNHDA and CDR2 SQIVND (reference sequence). V was clipped by 3 bases and J by 3 bases, with 9 bases between them. CDR3 nucleotide sequence: TGTGCCAGTAGTATGGCGTCGGACTACGAGCAGTACTTC. This sequence encodes CASSMASDYEQYF.

This clonotype was seen a handful of times. The J gene is TRBJ2-7, the V gene TRBV12-3 or TRBV12-4, with D perhaps matching TRBD2 (6 bases). The CDR3 contains 15 residues. The germline V and J ends were trimmed by 3 bases and 5 bases, with 17 bases remaining between them. The CDR3 sequence is CASSFRGRKLDEQYF. The CDR3 bases are TGTGCCAGCAGTTTTCGTGGGAGGAAGCTCGACGAGCAGTACTTC.

J is TRBJ2-5 and V is TRBV6-2 or TRBV6-3, with D possibly being TRBD1 (6 bases). The CDR3 consists of 16 residues. Germline V gene lookup returns CDR1 MNHEY and CDR2 SVGEGT. V lost 2 bases and J 1 base, leaving 14 bases between the germline ends. The CDR3 sequence is CASSYVQGLRQETQYF. The CDR3 region has the DNA TGTGCCAGCAGTTACGTCCAGGGGCTACGCCAAGAGACCCAGTACTTC.

The V call is TRBV7-9, the J call TRBJ2-1; D may be TRBD2 (6 bases). The CDR3 is 15 residues long. V was shortened by 1 base and J by 7 bases, with 14 bases between the two germline ends. CDR1 is SEHNR, CDR2 FQNEAQ, per germline (reference sequence). CDR3 bases: TGTGCCAGCAGCTTAGAGTCACGGGCGGGAAATGAGCAGTTCTTC. Amino acid sequence: CASSLESRAGNEQFF.

The chain carries TRBV10-3 and TRBJ2-3; 7 nucleotides agree with TRBD1. Germline V gene sequence: CDR1 ENHRY, CDR2 SYGVKD. V gave up 6 bases and J gave up 0 bases; unmatched junction bases: 3. The CDR3 sequence is 14 residues long. The CDR3 protein is CAIRQGMSTDTQYF. The CDR3 coding sequence is TGTGCCATCAGACAGGGGATGAGCACAGATACGCAGTATTTT.

The rearrangement joins TRBV15 to TRBJ2-1; maybe TRBD2 (5 bases). The CDR3 has 15 amino acids. CDR1 LNHNV and CDR2 YYDKDF come from the germline V gene (reference sequence). Between the trimmed V and J ends, which lost 9 bases and 6 bases, there was a span of 21 bases. CDR3 in DNA: TGTGCCACTGGACGTGGGTATTCGGGAATCAATGAGCAGTTCTTC. It encodes CATGRGYSGINEQFF. Based on the CDR3 plus reference TRBV15 and TRBJ2-1, the full variable domain is DAMVIQNPRYQVTQFGKPVTLSCSQTLNHNVMYWYQQKSSQAPKLLFHYYDKDFNNEADTPDNFQSRRPNTSFCFLDIRSPGLGDTAMYLCATGRGYSGINEQFFGPGTRLTVL.

CDR3 DNA: TGTGCCAGCAGCCAACTATTGGGCCCAGAGACCCAGTACTTC. This translates into CASSQLLGPETQYF. V is TRBV11-2 and J is TRBJ2-5; D remains unclear. There are 14 residues in the CDR3. With 5 bases removed from V and 4 bases from J, the gap between germline ends came to 14 bases. From germline, CDR1 is SGHAT and CDR2 FQNNGV.

The chain recombines TRBV27 with TRBJ2-5, with 8 bases fitting TRBD1. Germline loops: CDR1 MNHEY, CDR2 SMNVEV (reference sequence). Unmatched junction bases numbered 7, after V lost 1 base and J lost 3 bases. This CDR3 is 16 amino acids long. CDR3 in DNA: TGTGCCAGCAGTTTATGGCCCAGGGGGCTAGAAGAGACCCAGTACTTC. This translates into CASSLWPRGLEETQYF.

This clonotype was observed a few times. This sequence joins TRBV20-1 and TRBJ2-7; 10 bases match TRBD1. Germline V CDR1 and CDR2: DFQATT, SNEGSKA (reference sequence). The junction had 8 bases not matched to a gene; V was cut back by 3 bases and J by 3 bases. The CDR3 length is 15 residues. CDR3 DNA sequence: TGCAGTGCTAGGGACCGGGACAGGGGTTTCTACGAGCAGTACTTC. Its protein product is CSARDRDRGFYEQYF.

The rearrangement links TRBV6-1 to TRBJ2-4; D unresolved. Germline CDR1 and CDR2: MNHNS and SASEGT. V was shortened by 2 bases and J by 14 bases, with 4 bases between the two germline ends. CDR3 length equals 9 residues. The CDR3 loop is CASSEREYF. CDR3 nucleotides: TGTGCCAGCAGTGAAAGGGAGTACTTC.

This clonotype was detected only a few times. The chain joins TRBV6-6 to TRBJ2-3; weak D call: TRBD1 (7 bases). V lost 7 bases and J 3 bases, leaving 14 bases between the germline ends. The CDR3 consists of 14 residues. From germline, CDR1 is MNHNY and CDR2 SVGAGI (reference sequence). The CDR3 loop is CASIRGELTDTQYF. As DNA, the CDR3 is TGTGCCAGCATCAGGGGGGAATTAACAGATACGCAGTATTTT.

As to this clonotype: Lacking the conserved final phenylalanine or tryptophan, this CDR3 likely reflects a read error. The genes are TRBV12-3 or TRBV12-4 and TRBJ2-1; 7 positions match TRBD2. The J segment lost 10 bases and the V segment lost 3 bases, leaving 9 bases of the junction unmatched. The CDR3 consists of 14 residues. The chain's CDR3 is CASSFGGSNAEQFV. The CDR3 nucleotides read TGTGCCAGCAGTTTCGGGGGGAGTAACGCCGAGCAGTTCGTC.

The chain uses TRBV7-9 and TRBJ2-4, with D perhaps assigned TRBD1 or TRBD2 (5 bases each). The CDR3 consists of 17 residues. Trimming pared 4 bases from V and 1 base from J, leaving 17 bases between. Germline V gene sequence: CDR1 SEHNR, CDR2 FQNEAQ (reference sequence). In DNA form, the CDR3 reads TGTGCCAGCAGCTCGGGACGGGGAGAAGGGGCCAAAAACATTCAGTACTTC. Its translation is CASSSGRGEGAKNIQYF.